One sample yielded the 21 T cell receptor beta chains listed below, sequenced in a study of PD-1 blockade in classical Hodgkin lymphoma. Generated by immunoSEQ multiplex PCR, the TCRdb table keeps only in-frame clones and is missing some. This table has 12,000 or so clones, around 83% appearing once. Exposure to brentuximab vedotin varied, and each patient had relapsed following autologous stem cell transplantation. The specimen was peripheral blood mononuclear cells (PBMCs), collected at baseline. Every receptor here comes from a human donor with classical Hodgkin lymphoma.

The chain uses TRBV6-5 and TRBJ1-3, with D hard to call. The V and J ends lost 7 bases and 4 bases respectively, with 14 bases between them. The CDR3 has 14 amino acids. Germline CDR1 reads MNHEY; CDR2 reads SVGAGI. In DNA, the CDR3 is TGTGCCAGCACCAAATGGGGTTCAGGAAACACCATATATTTT. Amino acid sequence: CASTKWGSGNTIYF.

This clone was picked up one time. The chain couples TRBV7-9 to TRBJ2-1; 10 bases are shared with TRBD2. There are 18 residues in the CDR3. Germline V gene sequence: CDR1 SEHNR, CDR2 FQNEAQ (reference sequence). The ends lost 1 base at V and 3 bases at J; junction bases unmatched: 9. For the CDR3, the DNA is TGTGCCAGCAGCTTAGTAGGGGTAGCGGGGGGCCTCTACAATGAGCAGTTCTTC. This codes for CASSLVGVAGGLYNEQFF.

The chain has TRBV11-3 and TRBJ2-3; D is ambiguous. The CDR3 spans 13 residues. Germline V CDR1 and CDR2: SGHNT, YENEEA. Trimming left V 1 base short and J 3 bases short, with 5 bases between. The CDR3 DNA sequence: TGTGCCAGCAGCTTAGCTTTTACAGATACGCAGTATTTT. Protein product: CASSLAFTDTQYF.

The chain is built from TRBV18 and TRBJ2-3; D gene uncertain. The CDR3 covers 12 residues. Trimming removed 6 bases from V and 6 bases from J, with 10 bases in between. Germline V gene lookup returns CDR1 KGHSH and CDR2 LQKENI. The CDR3 protein is CASSNWKDTQYF. The CDR3, as DNA: TGTGCCAGCTCGAACTGGAAGGATACGCAGTATTTT.

This chain links TRBV5-4 with TRBJ2-7; D is undetermined. V was pared by 10 bases and J by 6 bases, with 17 bases between. The V gene's germline CDR1 is SGHNT and CDR2 YYREEE (reference sequence). This CDR3 has 12 amino acids. Here the CDR3 DNA reads TGTGCCGCCGGTAGTCGAGCGCCCGAGCAGTACTTC. It is translated as CAAGSRAPEQYF.

This clone is medium-sized by share. This rearrangement joins TRBV28 to TRBJ1-1; 8 nucleotides align to TRBD1. After removal of 6 bases from V and 2 bases from J, the junction contained 5 bases not matched to a gene. CDR1 and CDR2 from the germline V gene are MDHEN and SYDVKM. The length of the CDR3 is 14 residues. CDR3 region: CASRPGQGNTEAFF. CDR3 coding DNA: TGTGCCAGCAGGCCTGGACAGGGAAACACTGAAGCTTTCTTT.

In this sample, this clone turned up once. The chain joins TRBV16 to TRBJ2-7; 9 bases line up with TRBD1. The CDR3 has 15 residues. From germline, CDR1 is KGHSY and CDR2 FQNENV. Trimming cost V 1 base and J 3 bases; bases outside gene matches: 4. CDR3 DNA sequence: TGTGCCAGCAGCCAATTCCCGGGACAGGGCTACGAGCAGTACTTC. It codes for CASSQFPGQGYEQYF.

This chain connects TRBV5-1 to TRBJ1-3; 10 bases line up with TRBD1. Germline values: CDR1 SGHRS, CDR2 YFSETQ. With 4 bases clipped from V and 0 bases from J, the junction kept 10 bases outside the gene matches. The CDR3 contains 18 residues. CDR3 sequence: CASSPRTGGLSSGNTIYF. In DNA form, the CDR3 reads TGCGCCAGCAGCCCCAGGACAGGGGGTCTTTCCTCTGGAAACACCATATATTTT.

The genes are TRBV2 and TRBJ2-1, with TRBD2 identical over 13 bases. Germline V gives CDR1 SNHLY, CDR2 FYNNEI. The CDR3 has 16 amino acids. V lost 4 bases to trimming and J lost 8 bases; unmatched junction nucleotides: 8. The CDR3 protein is CASSGLLAGGPYEQFF. CDR3 in DNA: TGTGCCAGCAGTGGGTTACTAGCGGGAGGGCCATATGAGCAGTTCTTC.

This chain joins TRBV30 and TRBJ2-1; D gene ambiguous. Trimming removed 3 bases at V and 6 bases at J, with 6 bases between. Germline V gene data show CDR1 as GTSNPN and CDR2 as SVGIG (reference sequence). This CDR3 contains 11 residues. The CDR3 protein is CAWRQFNEQFF. The CDR3, as DNA: TGTGCCTGGAGACAGTTCAATGAGCAGTTCTTC.

The chain couples TRBV9 to TRBJ2-3, with no clear D. Trimming took off 4 bases at V and 4 bases at J, with 7 bases between the two ends. CDR3 length: 12 residues. CDR1 is SGDLS, CDR2 YYNGEE, per germline. The CDR3 sequence: CASSPTPDTQYF. DNA of the CDR3: TGTGCCAGCAGCCCCACCCCAGATACGCAGTATTTT.

The chain joins TRBV4-2 to TRBJ1-2; TRBD1 might be the D (6 bases). V shed 5 bases and J shed 3 bases, with 7 bases lying between them. From germline, CDR1 is LGHNA and CDR2 YNFKEQ. The CDR3 contains 12 residues. As DNA, the CDR3 is TGTGCCAGCAGCTACAGGGACTATGGCTACACCTTC. It specifies CASSYRDYGYTF.

The rearrangement joins TRBV19 to TRBJ2-7; the D gene is possibly TRBD1 (6 bases). Trimming shortened V by 10 bases and J by 0 bases, and 10 bases separated the two germline ends. Germline V lookup: CDR1 LNHDA, CDR2 SQIVND (reference sequence). The CDR3 consists of 12 residues. CDR3 nucleotides: TGTGCCACCCAACAGGGCTCCTACGAGCAGTACTTC. Its translation: CATQQGSYEQYF.

The chain uses TRBV18 and TRBJ2-2; possibly TRBD1 for D (6 bases). Trimming pared 6 bases from V and 4 bases from J, leaving 18 bases between. This CDR3 spans 16 amino acids. From germline, CDR1 is KGHSH and CDR2 LQKENI. The CDR3 is CASSPLQGTSTGELFF. The CDR3 region has the DNA TGTGCCAGCTCCCCCCTTCAGGGGACGAGCACCGGGGAGCTGTTTTTT.

The chain links TRBV9 to TRBJ1-2; D is ambiguous. The germline V gene has CDR1 SGDLS and CDR2 YYNGEE. V shed 0 bases and J shed 8 bases, with 14 bases lying between them. The CDR3 runs to 14 residues. CDR3: CASSVGGGLEGYTF. CDR3 DNA sequence: TGTGCCAGCAGCGTAGGAGGTGGCCTTGAGGGCTACACCTTC.

The table lists this clone with a count of one. This chain joins TRBV18 and TRBJ2-7; 9 bases line up with TRBD1. The CDR3 runs to 15 residues. With 4 bases clipped from V and 6 bases from J, the junction kept 10 bases outside the gene matches. In germline, CDR1 is KGHSH, CDR2 LQKENI. The CDR3 is CASSLTKQGAVEQYF. Written as DNA, the CDR3 is TGTGCCAGCTCACTAACCAAACAGGGGGCGGTCGAGCAGTACTTC. Together with reference TRBV18 and TRBJ2-7, the CDR3 gives the full variable domain: NAGVMQNPRHLVRRRGQEARLRCSPMKGHSHVYWYRQLPEEGLKFMVYLQKENIIDESGMPKERFSAEFPKEGPSILRIQQVVRGDSAAYFCASSLTKQGAVEQYFGPGTRLTVT.

V usage is TRBV19 and J usage is TRBJ1-3; TRBD1 aligns across 7 bases. The length of the CDR3 is 15 residues. Germline CDR1 and CDR2: LNHDA and SQIVND (reference sequence). The V segment lost 8 bases and the J segment 2 bases; nucleotides outside the gene matches: 9. The CDR3 DNA follows: TGTGCCAGTGGGACAGCCGCTACTACTGGAAACACCATATATTTT. Residues: CASGTAATTGNTIYF.

The V gene is TRBV7-2, the J gene TRBJ2-5; 10 bases fit TRBD1. This CDR3 has 14 residues. J lost 12 bases, V lost 1 base, and 8 bases had no gene match. Per germline, CDR1 SGHTA and CDR2 FQGNSA. The CDR3 region is CASSLVAGQGVKYF. Written as DNA, the CDR3 is TGTGCCAGCAGCTTAGTGGCCGGACAGGGGGTCAAGTACTTC.

The V call is TRBV11-2, the J call TRBJ2-7; the D gene is possibly TRBD2 (7 bases). The germline V and J ends were trimmed by 2 bases and 6 bases, with 17 bases remaining between them. The CDR3 loop spans 15 amino acids. From germline, CDR1 is SGHAT and CDR2 FQNNGV. The CDR3 sequence: CASSLREWGGGEQYF. In nucleotides, the CDR3 is TGTGCCAGCAGCTTACGAGAGTGGGGGGGCGGCGAGCAGTACTTC.

This clone showed up just a few times. At the DNA level, this CDR3 is encoded by other sequences in the same sample as well. V usage is TRBV5-6 and J usage is TRBJ1-1, with D uncertain. CDR3 size: 12 residues. Trimming took off 1 base at V and 5 bases at J, with 6 bases between the two ends. Germline CDR1 and CDR2: SGHDT and YYEEEE. CDR3 DNA sequence: TGTGCCAGCAGCTTGCGAGGAACTGAAGCTTTCTTT. It codes for CASSLRGTEAFF.

The J gene is TRBJ1-1, the V gene TRBV5-1; 8 bases map to TRBD1. Looked up from germline, CDR1 is SGHRS and CDR2 is YFSETQ. V lost 3 bases and J lost 2; bases outside the gene matches: 3. This CDR3 has 14 amino acids. DNA for the CDR3: TGCGCCAGCAGCTCACAGGGGGGTAACACTGAAGCTTTCTTT. Amino acids: CASSSQGGNTEAFF.